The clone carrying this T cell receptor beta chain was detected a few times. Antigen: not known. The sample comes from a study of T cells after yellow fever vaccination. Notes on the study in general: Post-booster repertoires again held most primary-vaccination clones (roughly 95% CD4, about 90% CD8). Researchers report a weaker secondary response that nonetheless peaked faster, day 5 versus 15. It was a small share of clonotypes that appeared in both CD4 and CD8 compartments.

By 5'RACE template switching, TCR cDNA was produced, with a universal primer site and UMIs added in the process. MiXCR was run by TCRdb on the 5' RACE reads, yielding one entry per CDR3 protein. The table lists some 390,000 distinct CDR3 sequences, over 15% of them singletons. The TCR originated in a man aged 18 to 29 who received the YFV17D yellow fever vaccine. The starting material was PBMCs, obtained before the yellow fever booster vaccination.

The CDR3, as DNA: TGCGCCAGCAGCCAAGATCTCGGTACCTCGAACATTCAGTACTTC. As protein: CASSQDLGTSNIQYF. V is TRBV4-3 and J is TRBJ2-4; no definite D call. This CDR3 contains 15 residues. Germline V CDR1 and CDR2: LGHNA, YSLEER. With 0 bases removed from V and 7 bases from J, the gap between germline ends came to 13 bases.